The rows below give T cell receptor beta chains drawn from one sample of a study of cytomegalovirus exposure and HLA in healthy donors. Sequenced by immunoSEQ multiplex PCR; TCRdb stores in-frame clones only, minus some. Of under 200,000 clones listed, around 79% are singletons. Sequencing was carried out using PBMCs. These receptors originate from a woman in her thirties or forties in good health and CMV-seronegative. CDR3s include the opening cysteine and the closing phenylalanine or tryptophan. The D gene is left open where the match is weak. Size is stated for part of the rows, as once, few or many counts, or as a class when the clone is expanded.

j_call,v_call,d_call,clone_size,cdr3_nt,cdr3_aa
TRBJ2-7,TRBV6-6,TRBD1,.,TGTGCCAGCAGTTACTTCTTGGGACAGGGATACGAGCAGTACTTC,CASSYFLGQGYEQYF
TRBJ2-1,TRBV9,TRBD1,.,TGTGCCAGCAGCGTAGTAGGGGACAGGGGGCATTTCTACAATGAGCAGTTCTTC,CASSVVGDRGHFYNEQFF
TRBJ1-1,TRBV5-1,.,once,TGCGCCAGCAGCTTGAGAGTGTCCAGGAACCTGCCGCCGAACACTGAAGCTTTCTTT,CASSLRVSRNLPPNTEAFF
TRBJ2-7,TRBV28,.,.,TGTGCCAGCAGTGCAGGGCTTAGTAATCCTATGGAGCAGTACTTC,CASSAGLSNPMEQYF
TRBJ1-2,TRBV5-1,TRBD1,.,TGCGCCAGCAGCTCCGACAGGGCCCGTGGCTACACCTTC,CASSSDRARGYTF
TRBJ2-1,TRBV6-6,TRBD2,.,TGTGCCAGCAGCAAGGGACTAGCGGTCTACAATGAGCAGTTCTTC,CASSKGLAVYNEQFF
TRBJ2-1,TRBV9,TRBD1,once,TGTGCCAGCAGTGGACAGGTAGGAATCAATGAGCAGTTCTTC,CASSGQVGINEQFF
TRBJ2-7,TRBV6-6,.,.,TGTGCCAGCAGTTACGTCAGGGGTGGGTCCTACGAGCAGTACTTC,CASSYVRGGSYEQYF
TRBJ2-1,TRBV5-1,.,.,TGCGCCAGCAGCTTGACGAGTGGGAGCTCCTACAATGAGCAGTTCTTC,CASSLTSGSSYNEQFF
TRBJ1-1,TRBV5-1,.,.,TGCGCCAGCCGCATAGCGGGGGCCCCTGAAGCTTTCTTT,CASRIAGAPEAFF
TRBJ1-2,TRBV18,TRBD1,.,TGTGCCAGCTCACCACAGGGGGCGGATGGCTACACCTTC,CASSPQGADGYTF
TRBJ1-5,TRBV30,.,.,TGTGCCTGGAGGTGGAGCTTCCGGCGGGGGAGCAATCAGCCCCAGCATTTT,CAWRWSFRRGSNQPQHF
TRBJ1-1,TRBV4-2,.,.,TGTGCCAGCAGCACCCGGACACTAATGAACACTGAAGCTTTCTTT,CASSTRTLMNTEAFF
TRBJ1-6,TRBV15,TRBD1,once,TGTGCCACCAGCAGAGATAGGGTACGGACAGGCTCCTATAATTCACCCCTCCACTTT,CATSRDRVRTGSYNSPLHF
TRBJ2-2,TRBV11-3,TRBD1,.,TGTGCCAGCAGCTGGACAGGGGGCACCGGGGAGCTGTTTTTT,CASSWTGGTGELFF
TRBJ1-2,TRBV28,.,.,TGTGCCAGCAGTTTACCGGGGTTTAACTATGGCTACACCTTC,CASSLPGFNYGYTF
TRBJ1-2,TRBV2,.,.,TGTGCCAGCAGTGAGAGAGACAGGCTAAGACACTATGGCTACACCTTC,CASSERDRLRHYGYTF
TRBJ1-1,TRBV28,.,.,TGTGCCAGCACCGGCCCCGGGCAGGGCCAAGCTTTCTTT,CASTGPGQGQAFF
TRBJ1-5,TRBV19,.,.,TGTGCCAGTAACGACAGGAGTGGTCAGCCCCAGCATTTT,CASNDRSGQPQHF
TRBJ1-3,TRBV29-1,.,.,TGCAGCGTTGTGGGGGCAGGAAACACCATATATTTT,CSVVGAGNTIYF
TRBJ1-4,TRBV19,TRBD1,.,TGTGCCAGTAGTACGGGACAGGGGGCCTCTAATGAAAAACTGTTTTTT,CASSTGQGASNEKLFF
TRBJ2-7,TRBV4-1,TRBD1,.,TGCGCCAGCAGCCAAGGACCCCCTGAGACAGGGGTTGAGCAGTACTTC,CASSQGPPETGVEQYF
TRBJ1-4,TRBV4-2,TRBD1,.,TGTGCCAGCAGCCAAGTCGTAACAGGGGGCAACGATGAAAAACTGTTTTTT,CASSQVVTGGNDEKLFF
TRBJ1-1,TRBV4-1,.,.,TGCGCCAGCAGCCATGAACAGGGTGACCCTGAAGCTTTCTTT,CASSHEQGDPEAFF